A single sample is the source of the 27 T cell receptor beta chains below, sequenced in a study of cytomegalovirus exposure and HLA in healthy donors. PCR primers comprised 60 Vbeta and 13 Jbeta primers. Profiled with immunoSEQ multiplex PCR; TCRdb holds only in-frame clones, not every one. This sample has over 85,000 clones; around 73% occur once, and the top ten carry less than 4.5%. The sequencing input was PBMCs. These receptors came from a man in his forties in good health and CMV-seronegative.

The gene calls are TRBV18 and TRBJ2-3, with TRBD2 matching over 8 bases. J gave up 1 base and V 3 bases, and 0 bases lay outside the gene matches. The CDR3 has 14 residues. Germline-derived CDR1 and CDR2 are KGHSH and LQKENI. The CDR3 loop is CASSPGGGTDTQYF. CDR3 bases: TGTGCCAGCTCACCCGGGGGGGGCACAGATACGCAGTATTTT.

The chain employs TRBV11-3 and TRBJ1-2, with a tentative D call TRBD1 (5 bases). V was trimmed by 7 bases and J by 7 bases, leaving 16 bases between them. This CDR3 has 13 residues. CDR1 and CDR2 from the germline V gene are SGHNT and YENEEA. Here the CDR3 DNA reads TGTGCCAGCATCCTATCGGGGGAGGCTGGCTACACCTTC. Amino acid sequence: CASILSGEAGYTF.

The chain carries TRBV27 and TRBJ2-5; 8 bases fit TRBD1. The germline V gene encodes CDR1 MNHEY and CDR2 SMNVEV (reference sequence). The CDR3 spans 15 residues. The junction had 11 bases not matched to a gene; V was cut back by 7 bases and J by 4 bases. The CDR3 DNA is TGTGCCAGCAAACCACTAGGACAGGGCGTAGAGACCCAGTACTTC. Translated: CASKPLGQGVETQYF.

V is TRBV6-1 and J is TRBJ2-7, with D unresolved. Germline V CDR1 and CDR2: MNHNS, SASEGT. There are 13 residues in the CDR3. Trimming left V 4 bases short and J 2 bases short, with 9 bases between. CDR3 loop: CASSVQAPYEQYF. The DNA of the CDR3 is TGTGCCAGCAGTGTCCAGGCCCCCTACGAGCAGTACTTC.

CDR3 loop: CASSRQGCSPLHF. The CDR3 nucleotides are TGTGCCAGCAGTCGACAGGGTTGTTCACCCCTCCACTTT. This sequence joins TRBV21-1 and TRBJ1-6; the tabulated D call, TRBD1, remains unverified against the DNA. TRBV21-1 is reported as a pseudogene. This CDR3 region has 13 residues.

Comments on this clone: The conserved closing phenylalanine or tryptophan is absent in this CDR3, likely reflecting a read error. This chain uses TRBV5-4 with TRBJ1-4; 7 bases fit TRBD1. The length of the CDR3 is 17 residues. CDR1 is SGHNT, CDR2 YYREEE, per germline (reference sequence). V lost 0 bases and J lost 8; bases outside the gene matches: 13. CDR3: CASSLDSIGQAGEKLFV. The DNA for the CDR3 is TGTGCCAGCAGCTTGGACTCCATTGGACAGGCGGGCGAAAAACTGTTTGTT.

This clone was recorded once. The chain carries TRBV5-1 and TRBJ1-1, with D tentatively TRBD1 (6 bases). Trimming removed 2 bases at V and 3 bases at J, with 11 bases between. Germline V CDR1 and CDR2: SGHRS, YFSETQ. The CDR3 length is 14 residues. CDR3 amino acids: CASSFPDSHTEAFF. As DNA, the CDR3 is TGCGCCAGCAGCTTCCCGGACAGTCACACTGAAGCTTTCTTT.

In nucleotides, the CDR3 is TGTGCCTGGAACAGGGGGAGACGGCAGGTCCATAACTATGGCTACACCTTC. Its translation is CAWNRGRRQVHNYGYTF. The chain links TRBV30 to TRBJ1-2, with 8 nucleotides matching TRBD1. Germline-derived CDR1 and CDR2 are GTSNPN and SVGIG (reference sequence). V trimming: 4 bases; J trimming: 1 base; junction bases outside the gene matches: 14. This CDR3 comprises 17 residues.

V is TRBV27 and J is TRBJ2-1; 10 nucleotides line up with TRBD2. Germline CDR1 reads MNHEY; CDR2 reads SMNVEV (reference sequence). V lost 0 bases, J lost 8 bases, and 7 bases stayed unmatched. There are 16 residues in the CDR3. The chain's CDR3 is CASSLSLAGAVYEQFF. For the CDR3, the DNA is TGTGCCAGCAGTTTATCTCTAGCGGGGGCTGTTTATGAGCAGTTCTTC.

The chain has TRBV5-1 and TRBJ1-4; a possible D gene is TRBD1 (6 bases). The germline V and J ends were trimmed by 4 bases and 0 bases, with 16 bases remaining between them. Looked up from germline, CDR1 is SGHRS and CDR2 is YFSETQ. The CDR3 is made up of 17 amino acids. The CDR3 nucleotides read TGCGCCAGCAGCCCAAGCAGGGGCTTTGCAACTAATGAAAAACTGTTTTTT. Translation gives CASSPSRGFATNEKLFF.

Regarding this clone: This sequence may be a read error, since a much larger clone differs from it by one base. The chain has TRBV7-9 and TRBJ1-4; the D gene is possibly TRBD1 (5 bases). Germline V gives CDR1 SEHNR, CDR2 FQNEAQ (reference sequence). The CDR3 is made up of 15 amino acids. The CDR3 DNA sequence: TGTCCCAGCAGCCCAGGTTTAGGGGATAATGAAAAACTGTTTTTT. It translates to CPSSPGLGDNEKLFF.

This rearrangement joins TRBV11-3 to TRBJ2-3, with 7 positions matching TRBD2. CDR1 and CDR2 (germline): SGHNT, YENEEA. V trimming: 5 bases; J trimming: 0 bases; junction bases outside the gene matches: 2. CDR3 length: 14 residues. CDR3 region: CASSNSGSTDTQYF. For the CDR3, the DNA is TGTGCCAGCAGCAATAGCGGGAGCACAGATACGCAGTATTTT.

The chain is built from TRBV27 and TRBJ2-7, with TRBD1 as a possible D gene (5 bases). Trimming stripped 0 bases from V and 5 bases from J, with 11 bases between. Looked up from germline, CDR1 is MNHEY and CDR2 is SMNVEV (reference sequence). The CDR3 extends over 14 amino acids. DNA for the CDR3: TGTGCCAGCAGTTTATCCCAGGGAAACCACGAGCAGTACTTC. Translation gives CASSLSQGNHEQYF.

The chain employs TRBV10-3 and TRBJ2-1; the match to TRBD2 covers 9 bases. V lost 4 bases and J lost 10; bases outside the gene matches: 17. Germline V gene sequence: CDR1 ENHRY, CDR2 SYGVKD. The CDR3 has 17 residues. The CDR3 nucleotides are TGTGCCATCAGTGGAGACCTTTTAGCGGGGGCTTTCGGGGAGCAGTTCTTC. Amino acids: CAISGDLLAGAFGEQFF.

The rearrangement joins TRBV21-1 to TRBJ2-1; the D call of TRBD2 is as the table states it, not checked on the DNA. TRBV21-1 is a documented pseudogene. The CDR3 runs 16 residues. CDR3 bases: TGTGCCAGCAGCGTTAGGGAGCGGGGTGATTGTGGTGAGCAGTTCTTC. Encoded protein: CASSVRERGDCGEQFF.

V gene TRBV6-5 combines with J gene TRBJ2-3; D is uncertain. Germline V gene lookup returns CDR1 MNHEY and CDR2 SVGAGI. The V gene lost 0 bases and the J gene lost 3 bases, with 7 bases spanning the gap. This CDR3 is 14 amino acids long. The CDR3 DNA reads TGTGCCAGCAGTTACTCCCTCCTTACAGATACGCAGTATTTT. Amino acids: CASSYSLLTDTQYF.

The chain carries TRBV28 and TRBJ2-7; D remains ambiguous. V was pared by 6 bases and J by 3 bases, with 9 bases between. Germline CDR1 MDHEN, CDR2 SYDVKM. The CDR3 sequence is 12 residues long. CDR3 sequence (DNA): TGTGCCAGCAGCTTTACTCGCTACGAGCAGTACTTC. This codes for CASSFTRYEQYF.

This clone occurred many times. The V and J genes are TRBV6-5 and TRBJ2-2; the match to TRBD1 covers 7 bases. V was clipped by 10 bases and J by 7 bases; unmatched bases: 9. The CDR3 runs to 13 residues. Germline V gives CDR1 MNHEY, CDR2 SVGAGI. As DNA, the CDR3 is TGTGCCACCTGTAGGGGGCTGGGCGGGGAGCTGTTTTTT. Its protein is CATCRGLGGELFF.

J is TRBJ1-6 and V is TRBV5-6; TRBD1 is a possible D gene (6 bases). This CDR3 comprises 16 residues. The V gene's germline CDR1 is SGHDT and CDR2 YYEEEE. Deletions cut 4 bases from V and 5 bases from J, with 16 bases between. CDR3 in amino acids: CASSGTGLWDNSPLHF. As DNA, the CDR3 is TGTGCCAGCAGCGGTACAGGGTTGTGGGATAATTCACCCCTCCACTTT.

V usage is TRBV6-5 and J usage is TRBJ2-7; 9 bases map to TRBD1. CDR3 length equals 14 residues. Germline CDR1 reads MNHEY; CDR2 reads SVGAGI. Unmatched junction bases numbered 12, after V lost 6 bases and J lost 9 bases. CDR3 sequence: CASRVDGTGNRQYF. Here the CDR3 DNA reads TGTGCCAGCAGGGTGGACGGGACAGGGAATAGGCAGTACTTC.

In DNA, the CDR3 is TGTGCCAGCAGTGACAACCTCGACGGTGGGTACGAGCAGTACTTC. Encoded protein: CASSDNLDGGYEQYF. The V and J genes are TRBV27 and TRBJ2-7, with unresolved D. The germline gives CDR1 MNHEY, CDR2 SMNVEV (reference sequence). Deletions cut 5 bases from V and 4 bases from J, with 18 bases between. The CDR3 consists of 15 residues.

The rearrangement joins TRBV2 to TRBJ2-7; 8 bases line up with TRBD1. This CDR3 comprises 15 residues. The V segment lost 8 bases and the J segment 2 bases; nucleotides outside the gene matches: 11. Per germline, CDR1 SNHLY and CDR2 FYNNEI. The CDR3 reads CASQPTGVIPYEQYF. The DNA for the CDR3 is TGTGCCAGCCAGCCGACAGGGGTTATTCCCTACGAGCAGTACTTC.

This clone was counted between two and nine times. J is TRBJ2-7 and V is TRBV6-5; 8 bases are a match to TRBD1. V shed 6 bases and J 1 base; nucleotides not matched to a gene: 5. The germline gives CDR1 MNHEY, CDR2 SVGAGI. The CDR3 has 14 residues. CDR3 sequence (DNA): TGTGCCAGCAGCCCCCAGGGGGCATCCTACGAGCAGTACTTC. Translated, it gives CASSPQGASYEQYF.

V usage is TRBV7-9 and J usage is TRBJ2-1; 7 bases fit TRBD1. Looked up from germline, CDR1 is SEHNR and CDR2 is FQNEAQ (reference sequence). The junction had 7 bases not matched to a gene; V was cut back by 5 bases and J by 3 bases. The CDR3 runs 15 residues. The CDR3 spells CASSEKGADYNEQFF. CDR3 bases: TGTGCCAGCAGCGAAAAGGGGGCGGACTACAATGAGCAGTTCTTC.

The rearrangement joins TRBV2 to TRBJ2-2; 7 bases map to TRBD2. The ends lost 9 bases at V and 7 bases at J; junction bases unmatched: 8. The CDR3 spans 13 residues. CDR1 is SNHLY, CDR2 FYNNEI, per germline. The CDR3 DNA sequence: TGTGCCAGTGGACTAGTCGGTTTCGGGGAGCTGTTTTTT. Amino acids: CASGLVGFGELFF.

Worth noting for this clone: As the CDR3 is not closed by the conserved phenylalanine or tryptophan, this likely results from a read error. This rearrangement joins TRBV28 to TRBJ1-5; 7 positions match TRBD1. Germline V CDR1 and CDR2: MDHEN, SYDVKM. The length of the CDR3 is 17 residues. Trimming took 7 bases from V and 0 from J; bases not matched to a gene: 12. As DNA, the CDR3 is TGTGCCAGCACCCTGAGACAGGGCCTGTATAGCAATCAGCCCCAGCATGTT. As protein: CASTLRQGLYSNQPQHV.

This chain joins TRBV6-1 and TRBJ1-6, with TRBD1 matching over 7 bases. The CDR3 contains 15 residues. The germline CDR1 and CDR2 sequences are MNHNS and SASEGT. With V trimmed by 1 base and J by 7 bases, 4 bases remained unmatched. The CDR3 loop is CASSEEQGWNSPLHF. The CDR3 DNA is TGTGCCAGCAGTGAAGAACAGGGGTGGAATTCACCCCTCCACTTT.